The 26 T cell receptor beta chains listed next were all sequenced from one sample in a study of blood T cell repertoires in COVID-19 (dated by TCRdb to the early 2020s). The library was made by the immunoSEQ multiplex PCR assay. This immuneACCESS table, as held by TCRdb, lists in-frame sequences with V and J called but not all clones. Of the missing ones, under half trace to an unresolved V gene in checked studies; the others have no known cause. The table for this sample lists over 250,000 clones; about 87% of them were counted only once. The ten largest clones add up to 8% to 9% of the sample. The sequencing sample was made of PBMCs or T cells enriched from blood (not recorded which). Source of these receptors: a woman aged 18-29 years who had recovered from COVID-19.

This clone was seen only once. Other DNA variants within this sample encode the same CDR3. V usage is TRBV12-3 or TRBV12-4 and J usage is TRBJ2-5; D possibly corresponds to TRBD2 (5 bases). The CDR3 is 13 residues long. The ends were cut back, 2 bases at V and 4 bases at J, with 8 bases in the middle. CDR3 in amino acids: CASSLNAGETQYF. The DNA for the CDR3 is TGTGCCAGCAGTTTAAACGCGGGAGAGACCCAGTACTTC.

The J gene is TRBJ1-1, the V gene TRBV19; D not certain. The CDR3 runs to 13 residues. Germline CDR1 LNHDA, CDR2 SQIVND (reference sequence). Trimming shortened V by 6 bases and J by 1 base, and 9 bases separated the two germline ends. The CDR3 nucleotides read TGTGCCAGTAGGTCACTATGGAACACTGAAGCTTTCTTT. It encodes CASRSLWNTEAFF.

This rearrangement joins TRBV7-8 to TRBJ2-7, with 8 bases identical to TRBD1. The CDR3 is made up of 15 amino acids. V lost 0 bases, J lost 3 bases, and 4 bases stayed unmatched. CDR1 and CDR2 from the germline V gene are SGHVS and FQNEAQ. In DNA, the CDR3 is TGTGCCAGCAGCTTAGCGACAGGGGAAGGCTACGAGCAGTACTTC. Its translation: CASSLATGEGYEQYF.

The chain recombines TRBV5-4 with TRBJ2-1; 9 nucleotides line up with TRBD2. CDR1 and CDR2 from the germline V gene are SGHNT and YYREEE (reference sequence). Losses at the gene ends were 4 bases for V and 9 bases for J; bases not matched to a gene: 14. The CDR3 is 16 amino acids. The CDR3 reads CASSLGTSRVVSEQFF. CDR3 nucleotide sequence: TGTGCCAGCAGCCTTGGGACTAGCCGGGTGGTGAGTGAGCAGTTCTTC.

V usage is TRBV5-1 and J usage is TRBJ2-3, with 10 bases fitting TRBD1. The CDR3 is 14 amino acids. Germline V lookup: CDR1 SGHRS, CDR2 YFSETQ. Losses at the gene ends were 7 bases for V and 5 bases for J; bases not matched to a gene: 7. The CDR3 reads CASRDRGGGDTQYF. The CDR3 DNA reads as TGCGCCAGCCGGGACAGGGGAGGTGGAGATACGCAGTATTTT.

V and J are TRBV7-9 and TRBJ2-1; a possible D gene is TRBD2 (6 bases). Germline V CDR1 and CDR2: SEHNR, FQNEAQ (reference sequence). V lost 7 bases to trimming and J lost 6 bases, with 13 bases between them. The CDR3 totals 13 residues. DNA for the CDR3: TGTGCCAGCACCCGGGACTCTTCCAATGAGCAGTTCTTC. Translated, it gives CASTRDSSNEQFF.

The CDR3 DNA follows: TGTGCCAGCAGCGTATCCGGACAGGGAAATCAGCCCCAGCATTTT. This gives the protein CASSVSGQGNQPQHF. The chain carries TRBV9 and TRBJ1-5; 8 nucleotides align to TRBD1. CDR1 and CDR2 (germline): SGDLS, YYNGEE. The CDR3 spans 15 residues. V gave up 1 base and J gave up 4 bases; unmatched junction bases: 4.

This clone appeared a single time. The rearrangement joins TRBV7-3 to TRBJ2-6, with 7 bases that match TRBD2. The CDR3 has 16 residues. Looked up from germline, CDR1 is SGHTA and CDR2 is FQGTGA. V lost 3 bases and J lost 2; bases outside the gene matches: 4. The CDR3 spells CASSFGGKAGANVLTF. The CDR3 nucleotides are TGTGCCAGCAGCTTCGGGGGGAAGGCTGGGGCCAACGTCCTGACTTTC.

The genes are TRBV7-9 and TRBJ2-3, with 9 bases matching TRBD2. J was trimmed by 4 bases and V by 1 base; bases with no gene match: 12. Germline V gives CDR1 SEHNR, CDR2 FQNEAQ (reference sequence). This CDR3 contains 18 residues. The CDR3 nucleotides read TGTGCCAGCAGCTTAGTACGGGCGGGAGCTAGCGGGGCAGATACGCAGTATTTT. It translates to CASSLVRAGASGADTQYF.

The V call is TRBV7-9, the J call TRBJ1-1; D might be TRBD1 (5 bases). The length of the CDR3 is 14 residues. The germline V and J ends were trimmed by 7 bases and 1 base, with 13 bases remaining between them. The V gene's germline CDR1 is SEHNR and CDR2 FQNEAQ (reference sequence). The CDR3 DNA sequence: TGTGCCAGCACCTGGGCAGGGCGGAACACTGAAGCTTTCTTT. Its translation: CASTWAGRNTEAFF.

V is TRBV18 and J is TRBJ2-2; TRBD1 matches at 9 bases. The CDR3 sequence is 15 residues long. In germline, CDR1 is KGHSH, CDR2 LQKENI. V trimming: 4 bases; J trimming: 6 bases; junction bases outside the gene matches: 6. CDR3 nucleotide sequence: TGTGCCAGCTCACGTTCCGGGACAGGGCCCGGGGAGCTGTTTTTT. Translation gives CASSRSGTGPGELFF.

This chain uses TRBV7-3 with TRBJ2-1; 7 bases align to TRBD2. Germline V gives CDR1 SGHTA, CDR2 FQGTGA. The CDR3 is made up of 15 amino acids. J gave up 10 bases and V 1 base, and 10 bases lay outside the gene matches. CDR3 sequence: CASSLMGGGEGEQFF. CDR3 nucleotides: TGTGCCAGCAGCTTAATGGGCGGTGGGGAGGGCGAGCAGTTCTTC.

The chain recombines TRBV9 with TRBJ2-5, with TRBD1 as a possible D gene (5 bases). Looked up from germline, CDR1 is SGDLS and CDR2 is YYNGEE. The ends were cut back, 0 bases at V and 2 bases at J, with 8 bases in the middle. The CDR3 runs to 14 residues. The CDR3 loop reads CASSVAGLQETQYF. In DNA, the CDR3 is TGTGCCAGCAGCGTAGCAGGGTTACAAGAGACCCAGTACTTC.

This clone was seen just once. The chain employs TRBV5-1 and TRBJ2-1; 10 bases agree with TRBD2. CDR1 is SGHRS and CDR2 is YFSETQ in the germline V gene. The CDR3 is made up of 17 amino acids. V lost 0 bases and J lost 3; bases outside the gene matches: 6. CDR3 nucleotides: TGCGCCAGCAGCTTGGTGCCGGGACTAGCGATCTACAATGAGCAGTTCTTC. Translation gives CASSLVPGLAIYNEQFF.

This clone was counted between two and nine times. V gene TRBV20-1 combines with J gene TRBJ2-7; D unresolved. Germline assignment: CDR1 DFQATT and CDR2 SNEGSKA (reference sequence). This CDR3 spans 11 amino acids. Trimming left V 3 bases short and J 5 bases short, with 8 bases between. The DNA for the CDR3 is TGCAGTGCTAGGGTAGTCAACGAGCAGTACTTC. It encodes CSARVVNEQYF.

V and J are TRBV4-3 and TRBJ2-1, with TRBD2 matching 8 bases. V gave up 2 bases and J gave up 2 bases; unmatched junction bases: 5. The germline V gene encodes CDR1 LGHNA and CDR2 YSLEER. The CDR3 length is 16 residues. The CDR3 DNA is TGCGCCAGCAGCCAACGGCGGGAGGAGACCTACAATGAGCAGTTCTTC. This sequence encodes CASSQRREETYNEQFF.

This clone appeared a single time. The V gene is TRBV19, the J gene TRBJ2-5; 7 bases map to TRBD2. Germline V lookup: CDR1 LNHDA, CDR2 SQIVND (reference sequence). The V gene end was trimmed by 3 bases and the J gene end by 4 bases; junction bases not matched to a gene: 8. CDR3 length equals 15 residues. The CDR3 here is CASSIGGGSGETQYF. The DNA for the CDR3 is TGTGCCAGTAGTATCGGCGGCGGGAGCGGAGAGACCCAGTACTTC.

The V gene is TRBV10-3, the J gene TRBJ1-2, with TRBD1 matching 7 bases. The V gene's germline CDR1 is ENHRY and CDR2 SYGVKD. V gave up 7 bases and J gave up 1 base; unmatched junction bases: 9. The CDR3 is 15 amino acids. The CDR3 reads CAITPGQPYNYGYTF. In DNA, the CDR3 is TGTGCCATCACTCCGGGACAGCCTTATAACTATGGCTACACCTTC.

The chain links TRBV7-2 to TRBJ1-3; TRBD1 matches 8 bases. This CDR3 is built from 16 residues. Germline V gene lookup returns CDR1 SGHTA and CDR2 FQGNSA. V gave up 2 bases and J gave up 0 bases; unmatched junction bases: 3. The CDR3 reads CASSLHRGYSGNTIYF. CDR3 in DNA: TGTGCCAGCAGCTTACACAGGGGGTACTCTGGAAACACCATATATTTT.

This rearrangement joins TRBV2 to TRBJ2-5; D not certain. Germline CDR1 is SNHLY and CDR2 is FYNNEI. The V end lost 7 bases, the J end lost 5 bases, and 8 bases lay between the germline ends. The CDR3 totals 11 residues. In nucleotides, the CDR3 is TGTGCCAGCACCTATTCTGAGACCCAGTACTTC. It specifies CASTYSETQYF. Looking up the rest from reference TRBV2 and TRBJ2-5 gives the full variable domain: EPEVTQTPSHQVTQMGQEVILRCVPISNHLYFYWYRQILGQKVEFLVSFYNNEISEKSEIFDDQFSVERPDGSNFTLKIRSTKLEDSAMYFCASTYSETQYFGPGTRLLVL.

This clone was detected a few times. The V call is TRBV23-1, the J call TRBJ1-6, with a weak D call TRBD1 (5 bases). TRBV23-1 carries the ORF label, with uncertain function. CDR3 size: 13 residues. V dropped 4 bases and J dropped 13 bases, with 14 bases sitting between them. CDR3 sequence (DNA): TGCGCCAGCAGTCCAGGGCCCTTAGGGCCCCTCCACTTT. Protein product: CASSPGPLGPLHF.

J is TRBJ2-1 and V is TRBV24-1, with 10 positions matching TRBD1. The V segment lost 2 bases and the J segment 14 bases; nucleotides outside the gene matches: 2. This CDR3 region has 12 residues. Germline CDR1 and CDR2: KGHDR and SFDVKD. The CDR3 reads CATSDWGTGEFF. The CDR3, as DNA: TGTGCCACCAGTGATTGGGGGACAGGGGAGTTCTTC.

The chain carries TRBV30 and TRBJ1-1; 8 bases line up with TRBD1. Germline lookup yields CDR1 GTSNPN and CDR2 SVGIG (reference sequence). The CDR3 covers 16 residues. Losses at the gene ends were 0 bases for V and 3 bases for J; bases not matched to a gene: 9. The CDR3 loop is CAWSVGQGGGYTEAFF. The CDR3 DNA follows: TGTGCCTGGAGTGTTGGACAGGGAGGGGGATACACTGAAGCTTTCTTT.

This clone was seen once. The chain employs TRBV7-6 and TRBJ2-3; 14 positions match TRBD2. Looked up from germline, CDR1 is SGHVS and CDR2 is FNYEAQ. The CDR3 extends over 17 amino acids. V was clipped by 5 bases and J by 2 bases; unmatched bases: 6. The CDR3 DNA follows: TGTGCCAGCAGCCCGGGACTAGCGGGGGAGAACACAGATACGCAGTATTTT. This sequence encodes CASSPGLAGENTDTQYF.

V is TRBV15 and J is TRBJ2-1; TRBD1 might be the D (6 bases). Germline loops: CDR1 LNHNV, CDR2 YYDKDF (reference sequence). The CDR3 covers 13 residues. The V end lost 9 bases, the J end lost 6 bases, and 15 bases lay between the germline ends. The CDR3 sequence: CATRHPRGNEQFF. In nucleotides, the CDR3 is TGTGCCACAAGGCACCCCAGGGGCAATGAGCAGTTCTTC.

The chain links TRBV4-1 to TRBJ1-2; 8 nucleotides line up with TRBD1. From germline, CDR1 is MGHRA and CDR2 YSYEKL. V lost 1 base, J lost 4 bases, and 11 bases stayed unmatched. The CDR3 length is 17 residues. The CDR3 region is CASSQVGTGPSFYGYTF. Written as DNA, the CDR3 is TGCGCCAGCAGCCAAGTGGGGACAGGACCTTCTTTCTATGGCTACACCTTC.